Below, 11 T cell receptor beta chains from the same sample are listed, as sequenced in a study of cytomegalovirus exposure and HLA in healthy donors. Using immunoSEQ multiplex PCR, the repertoire was profiled, and TCRdb retains in-frame clones only, with some absent. The sample yields about 310,000 clones, approximately 91% seen once. The sample comprised PBMCs. The receptors originated from a man aged 25-40 years in good health and CMV-seronegative.

This sequence joins TRBV5-1 and TRBJ2-5; TRBD2 aligns across 12 bases. V shed 5 bases and J 5 bases; nucleotides not matched to a gene: 10. This CDR3 is built from 16 residues. The germline V gene encodes CDR1 SGHRS and CDR2 YFSETQ. The CDR3 protein is CASSPSSGGAGETQYF. The DNA of the CDR3 is TGCGCCAGCAGTCCATCTAGCGGGGGGGCCGGTGAGACCCAGTACTTC.

This sequence joins TRBV5-6 and TRBJ1-1; weak D call: TRBD1 (5 bases). Trimming stripped 6 bases from V and 10 bases from J, with 19 bases between. The CDR3 runs to 13 residues. Germline V gives CDR1 SGHDT, CDR2 YYEEEE. The CDR3 protein is CASTTWWQGLAFF. In DNA form, the CDR3 reads TGTGCCAGCACCACTTGGTGGCAGGGTTTAGCTTTCTTT.

The chain recombines TRBV2 with TRBJ2-1, with 8 bases fitting TRBD1. CDR1 is SNHLY and CDR2 is FYNNEI in the germline V gene. J was trimmed by 7 bases and V by 6 bases; bases with no gene match: 8. The CDR3 spans 14 residues. DNA of the CDR3: TGTGCCAGCAGACCCGGACAGGGCCTAAATGAGCAGTTCTTC. Translation gives CASRPGQGLNEQFF.

V and J are TRBV5-6 and TRBJ2-7; 13 nucleotides line up with TRBD2. The CDR3 is made up of 15 amino acids. V trimming: 3 bases; J trimming: 4 bases; junction bases outside the gene matches: 4. The germline gives CDR1 SGHDT, CDR2 YYEEEE. The CDR3 DNA sequence: TGTGCCAGCAGCTCGGGACTAGCGGGGTGGTACGAGCAGTACTTC. Translation gives CASSSGLAGWYEQYF.

The chain combines TRBV25-1 with TRBJ1-1, with no clear D. Trimming took off 8 bases at V and 1 base at J, with 5 bases between the two ends. The germline gives CDR1 MGHDK, CDR2 SYGVNS. The CDR3 covers 11 residues. The CDR3 DNA reads TGTGCCAGCCTAAGGAACACTGAAGCTTTCTTT. It codes for CASLRNTEAFF. The variable domain in full, with the rest retrieved from reference TRBV25-1 and TRBJ1-1, is EADIYQTPRYLVIGTGKKITLECSQTMGHDKMYWYQQDPGMELHLIHYSYGVNSTEKGDLSSESTVSRIRTEHFPLTLESARPSHTSQYLCASLRNTEAFFGQGTRLTVV.

The rearrangement uses TRBV7-2 and TRBJ2-3; no reliable D call. This CDR3 spans 15 amino acids. V was clipped by 1 base and J by 2 bases, with 10 bases between them. Looked up from germline, CDR1 is SGHTA and CDR2 is FQGNSA. CDR3 nucleotides: TGTGCCAGCAGCTTAGTATCCCAGGACACAGATACGCAGTATTTT. Its translation: CASSLVSQDTDTQYF. Using reference TRBV7-2 and TRBJ2-3 for the parts outside the CDR3, the full variable domain is GAGVSQSPSNKVTEKGKDVELRCDPISGHTALYWYRQSLGQGLEFLIYFQGNSAPDKSGLPSDRFSAERTGGSVSTLTIQRTQQEDSAVYLCASSLVSQDTDTQYFGPGTRLTVL.

There are a few counts of this clone. The rearrangement joins TRBV10-2 to TRBJ2-1, with TRBD2 matching 10 bases. This CDR3 is built from 14 residues. After removal of 6 bases from V and 4 bases from J, the junction contained 3 bases not matched to a gene. CDR1 and CDR2 from the germline V gene are WSHSY and SAAADI. CDR3 residues: CASRISGGYNEQFF. The CDR3 nucleotides are TGCGCCAGCAGGATTAGCGGGGGGTACAATGAGCAGTTCTTC.

V and J are TRBV7-9 and TRBJ1-2, with a weak D call TRBD1 (5 bases). The V and J ends lost 1 base and 6 bases respectively, with 18 bases between them. CDR1 and CDR2 from the germline V gene are SEHNR and FQNEAQ (reference sequence). The CDR3 extends over 16 amino acids. CDR3 loop: CASSLGRAPIWNGYTF. In DNA, the CDR3 is TGTGCCAGCAGCTTAGGCAGGGCCCCCATATGGAATGGCTACACCTTC.

This clone has a single count. The rearrangement uses TRBV2 and TRBJ1-6, with 9 positions matching TRBD1. The germline V gene encodes CDR1 SNHLY and CDR2 FYNNEI. This CDR3 contains 17 residues. V shed 4 bases and J 5 bases; nucleotides not matched to a gene: 9. CDR3 DNA sequence: TGTGCCAGCAGTGCCGGGACAGGGAGGAAAAATAATTCACCCCTCCACTTT. Its translation is CASSAGTGRKNNSPLHF.

The chain uses TRBV7-6 and TRBJ2-7, with 10 bases fitting TRBD1. Trimming took 5 bases from V and 6 from J; bases not matched to a gene: 4. Germline-derived CDR1 and CDR2 are SGHVS and FNYEAQ. CDR3 length: 13 residues. The CDR3 region is CASSQGQGLEQYF. CDR3 nucleotides: TGTGCCAGCAGCCAGGGACAGGGGCTCGAGCAGTACTTC.

Here the CDR3 reads CASSLDWDRGHGYTF. The CDR3 nucleotides are TGTGCCAGCAGCTTGGACTGGGACAGGGGGCACGGCTACACCTTC. The chain employs TRBV5-4 and TRBJ1-2, with 12 bases aligning to TRBD1. Trimming at V came to 0 bases and at J to 8 bases, leaving 5 bases not matched to a gene. Germline CDR1 is SGHNT and CDR2 is YYREEE (reference sequence). This CDR3 spans 15 amino acids.